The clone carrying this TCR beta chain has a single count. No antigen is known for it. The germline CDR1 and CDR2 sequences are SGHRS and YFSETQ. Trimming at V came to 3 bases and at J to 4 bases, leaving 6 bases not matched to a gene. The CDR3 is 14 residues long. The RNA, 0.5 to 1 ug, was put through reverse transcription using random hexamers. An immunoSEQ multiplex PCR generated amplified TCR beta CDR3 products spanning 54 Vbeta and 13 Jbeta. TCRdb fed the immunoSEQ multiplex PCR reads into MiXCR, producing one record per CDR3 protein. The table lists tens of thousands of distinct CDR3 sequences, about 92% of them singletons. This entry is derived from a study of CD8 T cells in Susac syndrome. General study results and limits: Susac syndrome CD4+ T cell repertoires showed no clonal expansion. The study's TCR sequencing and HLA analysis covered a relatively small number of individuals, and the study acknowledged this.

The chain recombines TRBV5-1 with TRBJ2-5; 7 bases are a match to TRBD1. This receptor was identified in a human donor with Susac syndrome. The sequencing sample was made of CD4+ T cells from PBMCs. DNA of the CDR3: TGCGCCAGCAGCTACGGACAGGTTCGAGAGACCCAGTACTTC. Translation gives CASSYGQVRETQYF.